This TCR beta chain appears in the sequencing data of a study of T cell responses to AZD1222 COVID-19 vaccine. Whole-study context: Second-dose timings of about 4 or about 12 weeks were pooled.

This clone has just one count. Its antigen is not identified. V was cut by 5 bases and J by 7 bases, with 20 bases left in between. Germline-derived CDR1 and CDR2 are LNHDA and SQIVND (reference sequence). The CDR3 runs to 15 residues. Study-wide points: Of spike-specific TCRs, nearly half reportedly target regions left unmutated in variants. All repertoire sampling was performed exclusively after the peak T cell response. Donors were largely white British and mainly female; clonal diversity was possibly underestimated.

Clones were sequenced by immunoSEQ multiplex PCR, and TCRdb holds only the in-frame ones, with some missing. Among about 74,000 clones listed, 86% were seen once. The chain employs TRBV19 and TRBJ1-2; possibly TRBD1 for D (5 bases). Sample: peripheral blood, taken on day 0 of AZD1222 vaccination. The receptor's source is an adult in good health. In DNA, the CDR3 is TGTGCCAGTAGTGCGACGTTAGACGGGGGAGCTGGCTACACCTTC. Translating it yields CASSATLDGGAGYTF.